Each of the 24 T cell receptor beta chains below was sequenced from the same sample in a study of T cell repertoires in cytomegalovirus infection. In TCRdb, the reads were re-called with MiXCR into one record per CDR3 protein. The sample carries about 150,000 distinct CDR3 sequences, 15% to 20% recorded once. The sequenced sample was CD8+ T cells from PBMCs. The receptors were gathered from a human donor in good health (CMV status not recorded). Some clones in this sample may be carry-over from other donors' samples.

The V gene is TRBV6-5, the J gene TRBJ1-2, with D tentatively TRBD1 (6 bases). Trimming shortened V by 5 bases and J by 8 bases, and 18 bases separated the two germline ends. Germline V gene data show CDR1 as MNHEY and CDR2 as SVGAGI. The CDR3 runs to 14 residues. The CDR3 DNA is TGTGCCAGCAGTGACAGAGGGGGGTCGAGAGGCTACACCTTC. Its protein is CASSDRGGSRGYTF.

The genes are TRBV15 and TRBJ2-1; D may be TRBD2 (6 bases). Germline CDR1 and CDR2: LNHNV and YYDKDF (reference sequence). This CDR3 region has 13 residues. V gave up 9 bases and J gave up 3 bases, with 12 bases separating them. The CDR3 is CATTQDYYNEQFF. CDR3 DNA: TGTGCCACAACCCAGGACTACTACAATGAGCAGTTCTTC.

This sequence joins TRBV2 and TRBJ1-5; D is perhaps TRBD1 (6 bases). Trimming stripped 6 bases from V and 7 bases from J, with 16 bases between. Germline V gives CDR1 SNHLY, CDR2 FYNNEI. CDR3 length equals 14 residues. The CDR3, as DNA: TGTGCCAGCAGCAAAAAACAGGGTCGGCAGCCCCAGCATTTT. It specifies CASSKKQGRQPQHF.

This clonotype has ten or more counts. The V call is TRBV9, the J call TRBJ1-2; TRBD1 might be the D (6 bases). V was cut by 5 bases and J by 4 bases, with 18 bases left in between. This CDR3 has 15 amino acids. Germline V gives CDR1 SGDLS, CDR2 YYNGEE. CDR3 nucleotides: TGTGCCAGCAGTATTTCCCGGGACATGGTCTATGGCTACACCTTC. This encodes CASSISRDMVYGYTF.

This clonotype came up a few times. The chain uses TRBV20-1 and TRBJ1-2, with D perhaps TRBD1 (5 bases). V was pared by 0 bases and J by 7 bases, with 6 bases between. The CDR3 spans 11 residues. Germline values: CDR1 DFQATT, CDR2 SNEGSKA (reference sequence). The CDR3 reads CSARDGGGYTF. The DNA for the CDR3 is TGCAGTGCTAGAGATGGGGGTGGCTACACCTTC.

The rearrangement links TRBV7-9 to TRBJ2-3; weak D call: TRBD2 (6 bases). Germline values: CDR1 SEHNR, CDR2 FQNEAQ (reference sequence). Trimming removed 0 bases at V and 2 bases at J, with 12 bases between. This CDR3 spans 16 amino acids. The CDR3 region has the DNA TGTGCCAGCAGCTTAGCGCCTTCGGGGGACACAGATACGCAGTATTTT. Its protein is CASSLAPSGDTDTQYF. Looking up the rest from reference TRBV7-9 and TRBJ2-3 gives the full variable domain: DTGVSQNPRHKITKRGQNVTFRCDPISEHNRLYWYRQTLGQGPEFLTYFQNEAQLEKSRLLSDRFSAERPKGSFSTLEIQRTEQGDSAMYLCASSLAPSGDTDTQYFGPGTRLTVL.

V is TRBV6-2 or TRBV6-3 and J is TRBJ2-7, with TRBD1 matching 7 bases. The CDR3 has 14 amino acids. Losses at the gene ends were 2 bases for V and 4 bases for J; bases not matched to a gene: 5. Looked up from germline, CDR1 is MNHEY and CDR2 is SVGEGT. The CDR3 sequence is CASSYVAGGYEQYF. The CDR3 region has the DNA TGTGCCAGCAGTTACGTTGCAGGGGGATACGAGCAGTACTTC.

The chain carries TRBV28 and TRBJ2-7; TRBD2 matches at 8 bases. CDR3 length: 14 amino acids. Germline values: CDR1 MDHEN, CDR2 SYDVKM. The junction had 0 bases not matched to a gene; V was cut back by 2 bases and J by 0 bases. The CDR3 spells CASSLLAGSYEQYF. In DNA, the CDR3 is TGTGCCAGCAGTTTACTAGCGGGCTCCTACGAGCAGTACTTC.

The genes are TRBV7-8 and TRBJ1-1; TRBD1 might be the D (5 bases). The germline V and J ends were trimmed by 5 bases and 1 base, with 17 bases remaining between them. In germline, CDR1 is SGHVS, CDR2 FQNEAQ. The CDR3 spans 16 residues. The CDR3 loop reads CASSPPLWGGNTEAFF. The DNA of the CDR3 is TGTGCCAGCAGCCCCCCGTTGTGGGGGGGGAACACTGAAGCTTTCTTT. Full variable domain (remainder filled in from reference TRBV7-8 and TRBJ1-1): GAGVSQSPRYKVAKRGQDVALRCDPISGHVSLFWYQQALGQGPEFLTYFQNEAQLDKSGLPSDRFFAERPEGSVSTLKIQRTQQEDSAVYLCASSPPLWGGNTEAFFGQGTRLTVV.

This clonotype was counted once. V and J are TRBV6-2 or TRBV6-3 and TRBJ2-7; D not certain. V was cut by 6 bases and J by 6 bases, with 15 bases left in between. The germline V gene has CDR1 MNHEY and CDR2 SVGEGT. This CDR3 comprises 13 residues. CDR3 sequence reads: CASRTSSAIEQYF. CDR3 in DNA: TGTGCCAGCAGAACGTCGTCGGCGATCGAGCAGTACTTC.

The chain has TRBV20-1 and TRBJ1-1; D uncertain. Germline V lookup: CDR1 DFQATT, CDR2 SNEGSKA (reference sequence). This CDR3 region has 10 residues. Trimming removed 3 bases from V and 11 bases from J, with 10 bases in between. CDR3 bases: TGCAGTGCTAGGAAAACTACGGCTTTCTTT. This translates into CSARKTTAFF.

The gene calls are TRBV9 and TRBJ2-2, with 7 bases aligning to TRBD2. The CDR3 consists of 16 residues. The ends lost 3 bases at V and 4 bases at J; junction bases unmatched: 9. The germline V gene encodes CDR1 SGDLS and CDR2 YYNGEE. The CDR3 reads CASSGQSGGSTGELFF. The CDR3 region has the DNA TGTGCCAGCAGCGGCCAGTCGGGGGGTAGCACCGGGGAGCTGTTTTTT.

The gene calls are TRBV12-3 or TRBV12-4 and TRBJ1-2; D is perhaps TRBD1 (5 bases). V lost 3 bases, J lost 8 bases, and 13 bases lay in between. The CDR3 consists of 13 residues. The CDR3 coding sequence is TGTGCCAGCAGTTTTGGGACTGCCGTCGGCTACACCTTC. As protein: CASSFGTAVGYTF.

The chain employs TRBV7-2 and TRBJ2-7; a possible D gene is TRBD2 (5 bases). CDR3 length: 16 amino acids. Looked up from germline, CDR1 is SGHTA and CDR2 is FQGNSA. Trimming shortened V by 2 bases and J by 5 bases, and 19 bases separated the two germline ends. The DNA for the CDR3 is TGTGCCAGCAGCTTACCGTGGGGAGTCGCAGCGGACGAGCAGTACTTC. Translated, it gives CASSLPWGVAADEQYF. Using reference TRBV7-2 and TRBJ2-7 for the parts outside the CDR3, the full variable domain is GAGVSQSPSNKVTEKGKDVELRCDPISGHTALYWYRQSLGQGLEFLIYFQGNSAPDKSGLPSDRFSAERTGGSVSTLTIQRTQQEDSAVYLCASSLPWGVAADEQYFGPGTRLTVT.

This clonotype has a handful of counts. The chain is built from TRBV6-1 and TRBJ2-7, with D perhaps TRBD1 (5 bases). The length of the CDR3 is 14 residues. V was clipped by 10 bases and J by 4 bases, with 20 bases between them. Germline CDR1 is MNHNS and CDR2 is SASEGT. The CDR3 loop reads CATRNRSFQYEQYF. The CDR3 DNA reads TGTGCCACCCGAAACAGGAGCTTTCAATACGAGCAGTACTTC.

The chain joins TRBV4-3 to TRBJ2-2; D not certain. Trimming removed 0 bases from V and 6 bases from J, with 11 bases in between. The CDR3 is made up of 15 amino acids. CDR1 is LGHNA and CDR2 is YSLEER in the germline V gene. The CDR3 sequence is CASSQDDGVPGELFF. For the CDR3, the DNA is TGCGCCAGCAGCCAAGATGATGGGGTACCCGGGGAGCTGTTTTTT.

V and J are TRBV28 and TRBJ2-1; the D gene could be TRBD1 or TRBD2 (5 bases each). The CDR3 is 12 amino acids. V was cut by 3 bases and J by 8 bases, with 8 bases left in between. Germline V lookup: CDR1 MDHEN, CDR2 SYDVKM. The CDR3 loop is CASSFVGDEQFF. Here the CDR3 DNA reads TGTGCCAGCAGTTTTGTGGGGGATGAGCAGTTCTTC.

In this sample, this clonotype turned up a few times. The chain links TRBV12-5 to TRBJ2-5; 8 bases agree with TRBD1. The V segment lost 5 bases and the J segment 2 bases; nucleotides outside the gene matches: 7. CDR1 is LGHNT, CDR2 FRNRAP, per germline. The CDR3 sequence is 15 residues long. The DNA for the CDR3 is TGTGCTAGTGGTCCCGGACAGGGTAGGCAAGAGACCCAGTACTTC. This translates into CASGPGQGRQETQYF.

This clonotype was seen many times. The gene calls are TRBV7-8 and TRBJ2-3; 8 bases fit TRBD1. Germline CDR1 reads SGHVS; CDR2 reads FQNEAQ. V was pared by 5 bases and J by 4 bases, with 17 bases of the junction left unmatched. The CDR3 contains 18 residues. The CDR3 DNA follows: TGTGCCAGCAGCGCCTCCGGGACAGGAAGAGAGCCCCCAGATACGCAGTATTTT. It codes for CASSASGTGREPPDTQYF.

At least ten counts were recorded for this clonotype. The chain employs TRBV19 and TRBJ2-1; no definite D call. The CDR3 runs to 12 residues. The V gene's germline CDR1 is LNHDA and CDR2 SQIVND (reference sequence). Between the trimmed V and J ends, which lost 2 bases and 8 bases, there was a span of 7 bases. The DNA for the CDR3 is TGTGCCAGTAGTATAACCCTCTATGAGCAGTTCTTC. This codes for CASSITLYEQFF.

This clonotype showed up just once. The CDR3: CASSYSMGAGGYTF. CDR3 coding DNA: TGTGCCAGCAGTTACTCTATGGGGGCGGGTGGCTACACCTTC. The gene calls are TRBV6-5 and TRBJ1-2, with D maybe TRBD1 (6 bases). The CDR3 has 14 amino acids. Trimming pared 0 bases from V and 7 bases from J, leaving 12 bases between. CDR1 MNHEY and CDR2 SVGAGI come from the germline V gene.

The table lists this clonotype with a few counts. V and J are TRBV7-2 and TRBJ1-3; D perhaps matches TRBD1 (5 bases). The V end was cut by 1 base, the J end by 4 bases, with 11 bases between. CDR1 SGHTA and CDR2 FQGNSA come from the germline V gene. The CDR3 sequence is 15 residues long. The CDR3 region is CASSLGRGYGNTIYF. DNA of the CDR3: TGTGCCAGCAGCTTAGGGAGGGGATACGGAAACACCATATATTTT.

This clonotype came up a few times. This chain links TRBV27 with TRBJ1-1; 9 nucleotides match TRBD1. CDR1 and CDR2 from the germline V gene are MNHEY and SMNVEV (reference sequence). This CDR3 spans 17 amino acids. The ends lost 2 bases at V and 2 bases at J; junction bases unmatched: 9. CDR3 nucleotides: TGTGCCAGCAGTTTAAGGACAGGACAGGGGCATAACACTGAAGCTTTCTTT. As protein: CASSLRTGQGHNTEAFF.

This clonotype appeared a few times. The rearrangement uses TRBV7-2 and TRBJ2-4; D may be TRBD1 (5 bases). The CDR3 consists of 18 residues. Germline V gene data show CDR1 as SGHTA and CDR2 as FQGNSA. The germline V and J ends were trimmed by 4 bases and 0 bases, with 19 bases remaining between them. This CDR3 reads CASSSSPPRALAKNIQYF. The DNA for the CDR3 is TGTGCCAGCAGCTCCAGCCCCCCCAGGGCGTTAGCCAAAAACATTCAGTACTTC.